Below, one T cell receptor beta chain is given with its context. Together with a sample-barcoded 5' primer, a J-beta primer mix was included in a second PCR lasting roughly 6 to 12 cycles. A template-switch adaptor with 12 random nucleotides tagged each cDNA molecule. TCRdb independently ran MiXCR on the 5' RACE reads; one entry per CDR3 protein. Among about 1.4 million distinct CDR3 sequences listed, approximately 60% were seen once. The sample originates from a study of blood T cells in healthy people across ages. CDR1 DFQATT and CDR2 SNEGSKA come from the germline V gene (reference sequence). The junction had 6 bases not matched to a gene; V was cut back by 0 bases and J by 5 bases. The length of the CDR3 is 14 residues.

This TCR came from a man aged 18 to 29 in good health. This chain links TRBV20-1 with TRBJ2-5, with TRBD2 matching over 7 bases. The sequencing input was blood. Written as DNA, the CDR3 is TGCAGTGCTAGAGATCTTCTTAGCGGGGAGACCCAGTACTTC. This translates into CSARDLLSGETQYF.